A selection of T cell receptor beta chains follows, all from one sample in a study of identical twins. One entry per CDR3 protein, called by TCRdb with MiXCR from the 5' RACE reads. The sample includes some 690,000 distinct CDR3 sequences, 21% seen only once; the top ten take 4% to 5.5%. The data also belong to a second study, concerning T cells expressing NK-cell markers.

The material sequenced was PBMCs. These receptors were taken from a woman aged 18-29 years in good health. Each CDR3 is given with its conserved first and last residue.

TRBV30 CAWSVRVSYNEQFF
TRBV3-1 CASSPFAVVETQYF
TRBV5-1 CASSLQGWHEQYF
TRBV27 CASSSRGDRGEETQYF
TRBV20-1 CSAWTSGSMETQYF
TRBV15 CATSSLGLHNTGELFF
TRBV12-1 CASSPGPSIPREQYF
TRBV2 CASSWDQGTYNEQFF
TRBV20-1 CSASRHYGYTF
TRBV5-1 CASSLGPGTANYGYTF
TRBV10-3 CAISESIVTGYEQYF
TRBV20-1 CSAREPSGRVDTQYF
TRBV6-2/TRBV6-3 CASSYRGLLSYNEQFF
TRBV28 CASSLNRGLDEQYF
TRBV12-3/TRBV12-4 CASSLTVTNYGYTF
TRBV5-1 CASSLDGDSLAKNIQYF
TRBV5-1 CASRRGSGEAFF
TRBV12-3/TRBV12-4 CASSLIGPPTGELFF
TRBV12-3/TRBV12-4 CASSIDPRVAETQYF
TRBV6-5 CASSYESGLSEKLFF
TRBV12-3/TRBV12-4 CASSLGAGGETQYF
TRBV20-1 CSATWSSYNEQFF